This T cell receptor (beta chain) stems from a study of T cell responses to AZD1222 COVID-19 vaccine. Comment on this clone: Its antigen is unknown.

Assay: immunoSEQ multiplex PCR; the TCRdb copy retains only in-frame clones and omits some. The sample lists 120,000 to 150,000 clones, 75% to 95% occurring once. Points from the study as a whole: Donors were mostly white British, more females; clonal diversity possibly underestimated. Baseline seropositivity characterized only a handful of AZD1222 recipients. Nearly half of spike-specific TCRs reportedly go after variant regions that carry no mutations. Spike-wide coverage was observed for vaccine-associated CD4 TCRs, with dominant responses at 160-218 and 743-854.

The germline V gene has CDR1 LNHDA and CDR2 SQIVND (reference sequence). The CDR3 totals 13 residues. Trimming removed 6 bases from V and 4 bases from J, with 13 bases in between. The sample was peripheral blood, taken 28 days after the second dose of the MenACWY control vaccine. The receptor was isolated from an adult who received the MenACWY meningococcal vaccine as a control. J is TRBJ2-7 and V is TRBV19, with D possibly being TRBD1 (5 bases). CDR3 nucleotides: TGTGCCAGTAGGGGGCTGGGCCTTTACGAGCAGTACTTC. Protein: CASRGLGLYEQYF.